This TCR beta chain originates from a study of cytomegalovirus exposure and HLA in healthy donors (dated by TCRdb to 2015 to 2018). Turning to the overall study: According to an earlier analysis of a few hundred of the donors, some 170 million T cells yielded 117 million unique TCR beta sequences and more than 250 Gb of sequence data. A later genetic analysis took genome-wide SNP genotypes for about 65% of the roughly 670 donors and used that subset as a discovery cohort. Several DR-DQ haplotypes were handled as single units for association and clustering because linkage in the cohort was strong. High-throughput TCR immunosequencing, statistical association of individual TCRs with disease status, and machine learning were combined to predict cytomegalovirus infection status. Among 300 to 500 genotyped donors of the cohort, an average of approximately 240,000 unique TCR beta nucleotide sequences was sequenced per donor, of which about 19% were non-productive. Along with the roughly 700-subject first cohort, a separate validation cohort of over a hundred different subjects was used. Alongside the repertoire data, information on donor age, sex, ethnicity and CMV serostatus was compiled. HLA typing covered class I and class II loci at four-digit resolution. Among the roughly 390 genotyped donors, around 81% belonged to the genetic ancestry cluster associated with self-reported Caucasian donors. Rather than drawing on any new phenotypic data, the later analysis identified candidate immune exposures from TCR beta sequences and the way those sequences occurred across donors. In an earlier analysis of around 540 of the donors, high-throughput TCR beta sequencing was used to judge whether each TCR beta V gene segment behaved as functional or pseudogenic. Typing coverage differed by locus: A, B, C, DRB1 and DQB1 were typed in about 629-640 donors, DQA1 in around 500, DPA1 in roughly 590, and DPB1 in 472. All discovery cohort repertoires had been generated using a single sequencing platform. The study aimed to test whether signatures of past pathogen exposure could be identified by cataloging public T cell receptors. The study used immunosequencing to profile the T cell repertoires of 666 subjects and linked those repertoires to cytomegalovirus serostatus. A later analysis re-analyzed previously published TCR beta repertoires from hundreds of donors and added high-resolution HLA genotyping to study TCR occurrence patterns. An early release that covered 640 HLA-typed donors contained 250 to 350 gigabases of sequencing data and 85 million to 100 million unique TCR sequences.

The cohort was made up of about 610 healthy bone marrow donors. All cohort members were sampled while nominally healthy, although unrecorded immune exposures were likely present. The donor tested CMV seronegative, placing the donor among the 352 seronegative members of the cohort. A peripheral blood sample was collected from each donor, and TCR beta sequencing was performed on peripheral blood mononuclear cells. Genomic DNA extraction from the blood cell samples was performed with the Qiagen DNeasy Blood Extraction Kit. Libraries were prepared through the immunoSEQ multiplex PCR assay. For the multiplex PCR, a mixture combining 60 forward primers for TCR Vbeta segments and 13 reverse primers for TCR Jbeta segments was used. The CDR3 region of rearranged TCR beta genes was amplified from genomic DNA with a multiplex PCR assay. Amplified TCR beta libraries were sequenced as 87-base-pair reads on the Illumina HiSeq System. The source study handled its data this way. In a later analysis, tens of millions of unique TCR beta chains were counted across the 666 repertoires, and roughly 10 million of these chains were shared by at least two donors. Raw reads were error-corrected and collapsed into unique sequences with a nearest-neighbor algorithm that merged closely related sequences to remove PCR and sequencing errors. CDR3 sequences were aligned to IMGT reference sequences to assign V, D and J gene segments. For a sequence to be retained, a match of at least six nucleotides to both a V gene segment and a J gene segment was required. Rearrangements were called productive when the CDR3 lacked stop codons and stayed in frame with V and J; all others were non-productive. CDR3 was defined according to IMGT convention as the region running from the second conserved V-encoded cysteine to the conserved J-encoded phenylalanine. The earlier analysis of more than 450 of the donors excluded sequences that lacked an unambiguous match to a single V gene segment. In an earlier analysis of about 590 of the donors, a V segment was called functional when productive rearrangements were above 56.7%, and segregating when the standard deviation between donors exceeded 5%. To diagnose cytomegalovirus status from the catalog of TCR beta chain sequences, a statistical classification framework was built. In a later analysis, TCR nucleotide sequences were compared against IMGT/GENE-DB human TR gene sequences so that V and J genes could be assigned. A later analysis assigned CDR3 sequences and most-parsimonious VDJ recombination scenarios with the TCRdist pipeline. In a later analysis, each TCR beta chain was defined by its CDR3 amino acid sequence together with its V-gene family, and reads lacking a unique V-gene family were excluded. As a way to deal with suspected cross-contamination and a sequencing artifact, a later analysis dropped 592 nucleotide sequences that were highly shared and had low generation probability. For each public chain, a later analysis derived a clonal expansion index from normalized ranks of inferred template counts within each repertoire. In a later analysis, generation probabilities were computed using a VDJ recombination model fitted to out-of-frame rearrangements, and the results were checked against IGoR. Hypergeometric tests were used in a later analysis to score TCR-TCR, TCR-HLA and TCR-CMV co-occurrence, with a repertoire-size bias correction applied to the TCR pairs. False discovery rates were estimated in a later analysis by permuting HLA or CMV assignments 20 times. In a later analysis, co-occurring TCRs were grouped with DBSCAN, and TCRdist sequence similarity was added when clustering was performed within HLA-allele-positive subsets. Co-occurrence clustering excluded repertoires with fewer than 30,000 or more than 120,000 public chains, plus five with anomalous nucleotide sharing. Drawn from immuneACCESS, this table holds only the in-frame rearrangements with V and J called that TCRdb kept. Clones are partly lost; checked studies trace under half to an unresolved V gene and leave the rest unexplained. The DNA was the basis for D and trimming; V, J and clone size are from that table. Counted in this sample were 210,000 or so clones; just over 75% of them appeared once. The top ten hold roughly 0.6% of the sample.

Remarks on this clone: Which antigen it targets is not known. Per-base qualities were not stored, and no clone one base away is much larger.

Broader findings and caveats from the paper: A later genetic analysis reported fewer N-insertions in productive TCRs among donors in an Asian-associated ancestry cluster than the roughly 640-donor mean. Immune exposure information for the cohort was limited to CMV serostatus. Some IMGT-functional V segments, including TRBV6-2 and TRBV6-3, could not be distinguished by the 87-base-pair reads and were therefore excluded. V-gene and J-gene trimming of TCR beta chains was associated with a missense DCLRE1C variant in a later genetic analysis, and the association was replicated in an independent cohort. Only TCR beta chains were sequenced in this cohort, and the absence of alpha or paired-chain data limited detectable features. It was suggested by the authors that the approach could potentially be generalized to other disease states and immunological phenotypes. The earlier analysis of 587 of the donors excluded over 15 rarely observed V segments, including chromosome 9 orphons, because counts were too low. Linkage disequilibrium might explain the correlated functional status among segregating V segments, but an unknown experimental factor could not be ruled out. A further reported finding was that TCR beta sequences accurately predicted the HLA-A and HLA-B alleles for most subjects in the first cohort. In vitro tests confirmed that a few of the cytomegalovirus-associated TCR beta chains recognize cytomegalovirus antigens. In an earlier analysis of some 500 of the donors, most TCR beta V segments were observed in productive rearrangements about 87% or about 30% of the time, broadly matching IMGT annotations. When HLA alleles, especially DR and DQ, strongly co-occurred, TCR associations were difficult to assign to individual alleles. In a later analysis, TCR association rates were found to vary across HLA loci, with the most associated TCRs seen for DRB1 alleles and the fewest for HLA-C alleles. While some public TCRs were present in many individuals, most TCR sequences turned up only very rarely across donors. A later analysis found that HLA-associated TCR beta chains were more clonally expanded and had lower generation probabilities than equally common non-associated chains. Because some donors lacked HLA typing at each locus, the association tests relied only on the typed subset. In the study, some 160 TCR beta chains were listed as associated with cytomegalovirus. A cluster of highly shared sequence variants was judged likely to represent a technical artifact of the sequencing pipeline. A later analysis found that most CMV-associated TCR beta chains appeared HLA-restricted, with HLA associations seemingly driven largely by CMV exposure. Roughly uniform sequencing depth across donors was assumed in presence/absence analyses, although this assumption may not hold. Several of the top co-occurrence clusters appeared to be linked to parvovirus B19, influenza, CMV and Epstein-Barr virus, according to a later analysis. In both the original and validation cohorts, the classifier was reported to diagnose cytomegalovirus status with high specificity and sensitivity. In a later analysis, some 18,000 TCR beta sequences were associated with specific HLA alleles at a false discovery rate of 0.05.

The germline V gene (reference sequence) specifies GTSNPN as CDR1 and SVGIG as CDR2. V and J are trimmed by 0 bases and 5 bases, and the gene matches miss 4 bases of the junction. From the cysteine through the phenylalanine, the CDR3 covers 14 amino acids. Left in the record is the CDR3 DNA by itself, 42 bases read in frame from the first base. The source of this sequence is a young man in good health and CMV-seronegative. Recombination joined TRBV30 with TRBJ2-1; TRBD2 lines up with 7 middle nucleotides. What was sequenced was PBMCs. The CDR3 protein: CAWSVLAVNNEQFF. The DNA sequence is TGTGCCTGGAGTGTGCTAGCGGTGAACAATGAGCAGTTCTTC.